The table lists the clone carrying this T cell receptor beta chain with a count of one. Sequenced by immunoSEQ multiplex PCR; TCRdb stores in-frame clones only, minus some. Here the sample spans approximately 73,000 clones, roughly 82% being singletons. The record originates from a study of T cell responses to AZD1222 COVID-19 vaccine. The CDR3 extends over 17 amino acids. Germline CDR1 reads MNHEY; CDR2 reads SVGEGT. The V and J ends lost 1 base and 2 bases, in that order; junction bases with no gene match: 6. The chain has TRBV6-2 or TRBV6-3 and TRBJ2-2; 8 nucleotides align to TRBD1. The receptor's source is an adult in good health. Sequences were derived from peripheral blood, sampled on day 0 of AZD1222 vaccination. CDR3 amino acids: CASSYWAGGKNTGELFF. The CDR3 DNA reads TGTGCCAGCAGTTACTGGGCAGGGGGCAAAAACACCGGGGAGCTGTTTTTT.